The source of this T cell receptor (beta chain) is a study of blood T cells in healthy people across ages. Broader study findings: Diversity was higher, and naive CD4+ cells more numerous, in long-lived donors than in aged donors.

In this sample, this clonotype turned up a few times. Its antigen is still unknown. The CDR3 length is 15 residues. The germline V gene has CDR1 MGHRA and CDR2 YSYEKL. The trim removed 1 base at V and 2 bases at J, leaving 4 bases unmatched. Combining a sample-barcoded 5' primer with a J-beta primer mix, a second PCR ran for 7 to 11 cycles. Each sample provided no less than 2.5 million CDR3-containing paired-end reads. MiXCR, applied by TCRdb to the 5' RACE reads, yields one record per CDR3 protein. The table includes 700,000 to 950,000 distinct CDR3 sequences, roughly 43% detected once. There were healthy Caucasian individuals from Russia, aged 6 to 90, serving as donors. Isolation of PBMCs gave at least 7 million cells per sample.

The sample consisted of blood. The sequence was collected from a woman aged 60-75 years in good health. The chain links TRBV4-1 to TRBJ1-2; 7 bases agree with TRBD1. This CDR3 reads CASSQGRDRNYGYTF. The CDR3 bases are TGCGCCAGCAGCCAAGGTCGGGACAGAAACTATGGCTACACCTTC.